The clone carrying this TCR beta chain was observed many times. The antigen remains unidentified. This specimen comes from a study of CD8 T cells in ankylosing spondylitis. Study-level points and caveats: Ankylosing spondylitis blood seemed to carry a telltale TCR beta motif made of about 8 highly homologous variants. Within matched ankylosing spondylitis synovial fluid, disease-linked clones were reportedly significantly enriched.

Using its own MiXCR run on the 5' RACE reads, TCRdb lists one record per CDR3 protein. The sample carries a few hundred thousand distinct CDR3 sequences, roughly 8% recorded once. The V gene lost 6 bases and the J gene lost 11 bases, with 15 bases spanning the gap. Germline-derived CDR1 and CDR2 are MNHNY and SVGAGI (reference sequence). There are 12 residues in the CDR3. The sequenced material came from blood, either unsorted or a sorted T cell fraction (not recorded which). The origin of this receptor is a male donor with ankylosing spondylitis. The chain recombines TRBV6-6 with TRBJ2-3; D not certain. CDR3 DNA: TGTGCCAGCAGCCCCCTCAACCGGGTGCAGTATTTT. As protein: CASSPLNRVQYF.